One sample yielded the 24 T cell receptor beta chains listed below, sequenced in a study of blood T cells in healthy people across ages. Combining a sample-barcoded 5' primer with a J-beta primer mix, a second PCR ran for roughly 7 to 12 cycles. TCRdb re-called the 5' RACE reads through MiXCR, storing one row per CDR3 protein. This table has around 1,000,000 distinct CDR3 sequences, almost 25% appearing once. These records were also assigned to another study, of T cells of mothers and their children.

What was sequenced was blood. The source of these receptors is a girl aged 2 to 10 in good health.

This sequence joins TRBV7-9 and TRBJ1-4, with unresolved D. This CDR3 is 16 amino acids long. CDR1 SEHNR and CDR2 FQNEAQ come from the germline V gene (reference sequence). The V gene lost 2 bases and the J gene lost 0 bases, with 10 bases spanning the gap. The CDR3 region is CASSLSPHPTNEKLFF. The CDR3 DNA reads as TGTGCCAGCAGCTTATCCCCACACCCAACTAATGAAAAACTGTTTTTT.

The table lists this clonotype with many counts. The CDR3 DNA sequence: TGTGCCAGCAGCTTACTAGCGGGGGTTCAAGAGACCCAGTACTTC. As protein: CASSLLAGVQETQYF. The genes are TRBV7-2 and TRBJ2-5; 10 nucleotides line up with TRBD2. CDR1 is SGHTA, CDR2 FQGNSA, per germline. Trimming took 2 bases from V and 2 from J; bases not matched to a gene: 2. The CDR3 runs 15 residues.

The rearrangement joins TRBV15 to TRBJ2-1, with TRBD1 matching 7 bases. CDR3 length equals 16 residues. V trimming: 0 bases; J trimming: 6 bases; junction bases outside the gene matches: 8. Per the germline V gene, CDR1 is LNHNV and CDR2 is YYDKDF (reference sequence). This CDR3 is CATSRDWGTEINEQFF. CDR3 bases: TGTGCCACCAGCAGAGATTGGGGGACAGAAATCAATGAGCAGTTCTTC.

CDR3 residues: CASSLGTIANTGELFF. The CDR3 DNA follows: TGTGCCAGCAGCTTGGGGACGATCGCGAACACCGGGGAGCTGTTTTTT. V usage is TRBV7-9 and J usage is TRBJ2-2; D possibly matches TRBD1 or TRBD2 (5 bases each). Trimming pared 3 bases from V and 0 bases from J, leaving 11 bases between. Germline V gene lookup returns CDR1 SEHNR and CDR2 FQNEAQ (reference sequence). This CDR3 is 16 amino acids long.

The V gene is TRBV5-6, the J gene TRBJ2-5, with D tentatively TRBD2 (7 bases). The assigned J gene may be wrong: the sequence end matches TRBJ2-1 better. CDR1 and CDR2 (germline): SGHDT, YYEEEE. The CDR3 is made up of 14 amino acids. The CDR3 protein is CASSLPGGGDEQFF. The CDR3 DNA sequence: TGTGCCAGCAGCTTGCCCGGAGGGGGGGATGAGCAGTTCTTC.

This chain links TRBV27 with TRBJ2-5, with D perhaps being TRBD1 or TRBD2 (5 bases each). The last part of the DNA fits TRBJ2-1 better; the J call may be wrong. CDR1 is MNHEY and CDR2 is SMNVEV in the germline V gene (reference sequence). The CDR3 spans 15 residues. The CDR3 reads CASTYGTGPNNEQFF. CDR3 nucleotides: TGTGCCAGCACCTACGGAACGGGACCAAACAATGAGCAGTTCTTC.

The chain has TRBV25-1 and TRBJ2-5; D is uncertain. This CDR3 region has 14 residues. The germline CDR1 and CDR2 sequences are MGHDK and SYGVNS. Trimming stripped 2 bases from V and 5 bases from J, with 12 bases between. The CDR3: CASSELAISETQYF. The DNA of the CDR3 is TGTGCCAGCAGTGAACTGGCAATTTCGGAGACCCAGTACTTC.

This clonotype was recorded a few times. The rearrangement uses TRBV5-1 and TRBJ2-1; unclear D gene. The CDR3 totals 14 residues. In germline, CDR1 is SGHRS, CDR2 YFSETQ. V was clipped by 4 bases and J by 5 bases, with 13 bases between them. The CDR3, as DNA: TGCGCCAGCAGCCCCGTTGCTAGTCACAATGAGCAGTTCTTC. Translation: CASSPVASHNEQFF.

The chain combines TRBV7-8 with TRBJ2-3; tentatively, D is TRBD1 (6 bases). The CDR3 extends over 15 amino acids. Trimming left V 4 bases short and J 0 bases short, with 11 bases between. CDR1 and CDR2 from the germline V gene are SGHVS and FQNEAQ. DNA for the CDR3: TGTGCCAGCAGCTCAGAAGGACAGAGCACAGATACGCAGTATTTT. It codes for CASSSEGQSTDTQYF.

This clonotype was picked up one time. The chain employs TRBV29-1 and TRBJ2-5; D call uncertain. The last part of the DNA fits TRBJ2-1 better; the J call may be wrong. The CDR3 extends over 10 amino acids. Germline values: CDR1 SQVTM, CDR2 ANQGSEA. CDR3 loop: CSAYRSEQFF. DNA of the CDR3: TGCAGCGCATATAGAAGTGAGCAGTTCTTC.

J is TRBJ2-5 and V is TRBV20-1; no firm D call. The CDR3 covers 13 residues. The V end was cut by 3 bases, the J end by 4 bases, with 12 bases between. Germline values: CDR1 DFQATT, CDR2 SNEGSKA (reference sequence). The CDR3 loop reads CSARQIARETQYF. The CDR3 bases are TGCAGTGCTAGGCAGATAGCTCGAGAGACCCAGTACTTC.

Only a few counts were recorded for this clonotype. The V gene is TRBV12-3 or TRBV12-4, the J gene TRBJ2-5; 10 bases are shared with TRBD2. The closer fit of TRBJ2-1 to the DNA end suggests the J call may be wrong. The CDR3 covers 16 residues. The CDR3 nucleotides read TGTGCCAGCAGTTTTGGTTTAGCGGGGGGCCAAAATGAGCAGTTCTTC. Its translation: CASSFGLAGGQNEQFF.

The V call is TRBV29-1, the J call TRBJ1-4; D unresolved. Deletions cut 5 bases from V and 3 bases from J, with 7 bases between. The CDR3 is made up of 12 amino acids. Germline-derived CDR1 and CDR2 are SQVTM and ANQGSEA. This CDR3 reads CSVSDPNEKLFF. The DNA for the CDR3 is TGCAGCGTTTCAGACCCTAATGAAAAACTGTTTTTT.

V and J are TRBV7-9 and TRBJ2-3; D not resolved. V gave up 5 bases and J gave up 6 bases, with 9 bases separating them. The germline CDR1 and CDR2 sequences are SEHNR and FQNEAQ (reference sequence). The CDR3 is made up of 12 amino acids. The CDR3 nucleotides are TGTGCCAGCAGCCGTACATTGGATACGCAGTATTTT. Translating gives CASSRTLDTQYF.

Only a few counts were recorded for this clonotype. CDR3 nucleotide sequence: TGTGCCAGCAGTAAGTGGGCCCCCCCCTACGAGCAGTACTTC. Its translation is CASSKWAPPYEQYF. The rearrangement links TRBV25-1 to TRBJ2-7; D unclear. Germline V gene data show CDR1 as MGHDK and CDR2 as SYGVNS. Deletions cut 5 bases from V and 2 bases from J, with 13 bases between. The CDR3 is 14 amino acids.

There are many counts of this clonotype. This chain connects TRBV27 to TRBJ2-1, with 12 bases lining up with TRBD2. The CDR3 is 15 residues long. The V segment lost 8 bases and the J segment 4 bases; nucleotides outside the gene matches: 6. Germline values: CDR1 MNHEY, CDR2 SMNVEV (reference sequence). CDR3 loop: CASSIGTSGYNEQFF. The CDR3 DNA is TGTGCCAGCTCAATCGGGACTAGCGGGTACAATGAGCAGTTCTTC.

This clonotype was counted only a few times. V and J are TRBV5-6 and TRBJ1-4, with D unresolved. This CDR3 has 15 residues. Germline CDR1 SGHDT, CDR2 YYEEEE. V lost 5 bases and J 4 bases, leaving 15 bases between the germline ends. DNA for the CDR3: TGTGCCAGCAGGACGTGGGGAAACCTTAATGAAAAACTGTTTTTT. Translated, it gives CASRTWGNLNEKLFF.

This clonotype was seen just once. In DNA, the CDR3 is TGTGCCAGCAGTTTAGCCAGGACAGGGACCCAGCGCACAGATACGCAGTATTTT. This codes for CASSLARTGTQRTDTQYF. The genes are TRBV12-3 or TRBV12-4 and TRBJ2-3, with 8 nucleotides matching TRBD1. The CDR3 has 18 residues. V lost 0 bases to trimming and J lost 1 base; unmatched junction nucleotides: 9.

The gene calls are TRBV5-6 and TRBJ2-5, with D maybe TRBD2 (6 bases). The V end lost 0 bases, the J end lost 7 bases, and 7 bases lay between the germline ends. The CDR3 covers 12 residues. Per the germline V gene, CDR1 is SGHDT and CDR2 is YYEEEE. The CDR3 DNA sequence: TGTGCCAGCAGCTTGGGGACTACGACCCAGTACTTC. It codes for CASSLGTTTQYF.

The V call is TRBV5-1, the J call TRBJ2-3; D perhaps matches TRBD1 (6 bases). The germline gives CDR1 SGHRS, CDR2 YFSETQ. The CDR3 loop spans 17 amino acids. V lost 4 bases to trimming and J lost 2 bases, with 20 bases between them. The CDR3 spells CASSDIPGTRLTDTQYF. Here the CDR3 DNA reads TGCGCCAGCAGCGATATTCCGGGGACAAGGCTCACAGATACGCAGTATTTT.

This chain joins TRBV5-4 and TRBJ1-4; 7 nucleotides match TRBD1. The CDR3 spans 16 residues. The V gene's germline CDR1 is SGHNT and CDR2 YYREEE (reference sequence). V dropped 0 bases and J dropped 6; count of bases not matched to a gene: 8. The CDR3 nucleotides read TGTGCCAGCAGCTTGGTCTCCGTAACAGGGGATGAAAAACTGTTTTTT. It codes for CASSLVSVTGDEKLFF.

The chain combines TRBV5-5 with TRBJ2-1; TRBD2 agrees at 13 bases. In germline, CDR1 is SGHKS, CDR2 YYEKEE (reference sequence). The CDR3 is 16 residues long. With 2 bases clipped from V and 9 bases from J, the junction kept 8 bases outside the gene matches. The CDR3 reads CASSLILAGGLSEQFF. The CDR3 nucleotides read TGTGCCAGCAGCTTAATACTAGCGGGAGGGTTAAGTGAGCAGTTCTTC.

This clonotype was recorded a few times. The V and J genes are TRBV6-5 and TRBJ2-7, with D perhaps TRBD1 or TRBD2 (5 bases each). Looked up from germline, CDR1 is MNHEY and CDR2 is SVGAGI. This CDR3 comprises 16 residues. The V and J ends lost 4 bases and 0 bases respectively, with 16 bases between them. Written as DNA, the CDR3 is TGTGCCAGCAGTTTCCCCGGGGCGACGAGCTCCTACGAGCAGTACTTC. It codes for CASSFPGATSSYEQYF.

This clonotype has more than one count but fewer than ten. The CDR3 loop is CASSFLDGGASGELFF. The CDR3 DNA reads TGTGCCAGCAGTTTTCTAGATGGGGGGGCGTCCGGGGAGCTGTTTTTT. The rearrangement joins TRBV27 to TRBJ2-2, with TRBD2 as a possible D gene (7 bases). Germline-derived CDR1 and CDR2 are MNHEY and SMNVEV (reference sequence). CDR3 length: 16 amino acids. Between the trimmed V and J ends, which lost 3 bases and 6 bases, there was a span of 17 bases.